This entry features one TCR beta chain sequence. The antigen remains undetermined. A much larger clone sits a single nucleotide away, making a read error possible. Germline assignment: CDR1 LNHDA and CDR2 SQIVND (reference sequence). CDR3 size: 18 residues. No cell sorting was done before RNA was extracted from the tissue. Three rounds of nested PCR, following a modified ARM-PCR protocol, produced the TCRbeta library. MiXCR, run by TCRdb on the multiplex PCR reads, gives a single entry per CDR3 protein. The table records 91,000 or so distinct CDR3 sequences, 67% of them present only once. This specimen comes from a study of tumor and adjacent non-tumor tissue in lung cancer. Study at large: Histology: eleven to twelve adenocarcinoma, a couple of squamous cell carcinoma, 1 small cell lung cancer. Samples averaged approximately 4.2 million productive TCRbeta reads each.

Study-level results: In normal lung, the top 100 clones were significantly more dominant than in tumor. Tumor TCR diversity, when higher, was linked to shorter survival.

This receptor was taken from a man in his 60s with non-small cell lung cancer. This chain joins TRBV19 and TRBJ2-1; TRBD2 matches 9 bases. Sequencing was done on a sample of lung tumor tissue. The CDR3, as DNA: TGTGCCAGTAGAAACGTCGCTTGGAGCGGGAGGCAATACAATGAGCAGCTCTTC. It encodes CASRNVAWSGRQYNEQLF.